The next 32 T cell receptor beta chains were all read from a single sample in a study of blood T cell repertoires in COVID-19. Only in-frame clones appear in the TCRdb table, and some are missing; sequencing was by immunoSEQ multiplex PCR. The sample lists roughly 150,000 clones; roughly nine tenths were seen once. Sequenced sample: PBMCs or T cells enriched from blood (not recorded which). The source of these receptors is a woman in her 40s who had been exposed to COVID-19.

This chain links TRBV11-3 with TRBJ1-1; 7 bases agree with TRBD1. The CDR3 is 14 residues long. The germline V gene has CDR1 SGHNT and CDR2 YENEEA. The V segment lost 6 bases and the J segment 0 bases; nucleotides outside the gene matches: 4. The DNA of the CDR3 is TGTGCCAGCAGTCAAGGGACAGTGAACACTGAAGCTTTCTTT. Amino acids: CASSQGTVNTEAFF.

V usage is TRBV27 and J usage is TRBJ1-5; D is perhaps TRBD1 (5 bases). The CDR3 runs 16 residues. The V end lost 8 bases, the J end lost 1 base, and 18 bases lay between the germline ends. The V gene's germline CDR1 is MNHEY and CDR2 SMNVEV (reference sequence). This CDR3 reads CASGREAGGSNQPQHF. The CDR3 DNA sequence: TGTGCCAGCGGCCGTGAGGCCGGGGGGAGCAATCAGCCCCAGCATTTT.

Here the CDR3 reads CASSLDGTGGISGELFF. CDR3 coding DNA: TGCGCCAGCAGCTTGGACGGGACAGGGGGCATCAGCGGGGAGCTGTTTTTT. The gene calls are TRBV5-1 and TRBJ2-2; 12 bases line up with TRBD1. Germline CDR1 reads SGHRS; CDR2 reads YFSETQ. This CDR3 spans 17 amino acids. Trimming removed 0 bases from V and 7 bases from J; junction bases left unmatched: 7.

The chain employs TRBV7-9 and TRBJ2-5, with D possibly being TRBD1 (6 bases). The CDR3 covers 15 residues. The germline CDR1 and CDR2 sequences are SEHNR and FQNEAQ (reference sequence). With 5 bases removed from V and 1 base from J, the gap between germline ends came to 14 bases. This CDR3 reads CASSGARGIQETQYF. In nucleotides, the CDR3 is TGTGCCAGCAGCGGGGCTAGGGGGATCCAAGAGACCCAGTACTTC. Combining the CDR3 with reference TRBV7-9 and TRBJ2-5 gives the whole variable domain DTGVSQNPRHKITKRGQNVTFRCDPISEHNRLYWYRQTLGQGPEFLTYFQNEAQLEKSRLLSDRFSAERPKGSFSTLEIQRTEQGDSAMYLCASSGARGIQETQYFGPGTRLLVL.

The V and J genes are TRBV6-6 and TRBJ1-1; no clear D gene. Deletions cut 7 bases from V and 7 bases from J, with 10 bases between. The germline gives CDR1 MNHNY, CDR2 SVGAGI (reference sequence). This CDR3 contains 11 residues. CDR3 residues: CASNTPIEAFF. For the CDR3, the DNA is TGTGCCAGCAATACACCGATTGAAGCTTTCTTT.

This clone was observed once. The chain recombines TRBV2 with TRBJ1-5; possibly TRBD1 for D (5 bases). Germline lookup yields CDR1 SNHLY and CDR2 FYNNEI. The CDR3 is 15 residues long. Trimming removed 6 bases from V and 7 bases from J, with 19 bases in between. In DNA form, the CDR3 reads TGTGCCAGCAGGGGGATTACAGGAGCGCGACAGCCCCAGCATTTT. It is translated as CASRGITGARQPQHF. Supplemented by reference TRBV2 and TRBJ1-5, the full variable domain reads EPEVTQTPSHQVTQMGQEVILRCVPISNHLYFYWYRQILGQKVEFLVSFYNNEISEKSEIFDDQFSVERPDGSNFTLKIRSTKLEDSAMYFCASRGITGARQPQHFGDGTRLSIL.

The rearrangement joins TRBV5-1 to TRBJ1-4, with D possibly matching TRBD1 (6 bases). CDR3 size: 16 residues. V lost 3 bases, J lost 4 bases, and 16 bases lay in between. Looked up from germline, CDR1 is SGHRS and CDR2 is YFSETQ. CDR3 DNA sequence: TGCGCCAGCAGCTCAAACCAGGCACAGGGTAATGAAAAACTGTTTTTT. Encoded protein: CASSSNQAQGNEKLFF.

The chain links TRBV5-1 to TRBJ1-1, with unresolved D. The germline V and J ends were trimmed by 2 bases and 0 bases, with 5 bases remaining between them. The V gene's germline CDR1 is SGHRS and CDR2 YFSETQ. The CDR3 is made up of 13 amino acids. CDR3 loop: CASSLSLNTEAFF. CDR3 sequence (DNA): TGCGCCAGCAGCTTATCTTTGAACACTGAAGCTTTCTTT.

J is TRBJ1-6 and V is TRBV11-3; D is ambiguous. CDR3 size: 14 residues. In germline, CDR1 is SGHNT, CDR2 YENEEA. V lost 5 bases, J lost 0 bases, and 5 bases lay in between. Here the CDR3 reads CASSPGSYNSPLHF. The CDR3 DNA is TGTGCCAGCAGCCCCGGCTCCTATAATTCACCCCTCCACTTT. Filled out from reference TRBV11-3 and TRBJ1-6, the complete variable domain reads EAGVVQSPRYKIIEKKQPVAFWCNPISGHNTLYWYLQNLGQGPELLIRYENEEAVDDSQLPKDRFSAERLKGVDSTLKIQPAELGDSAVYLCASSPGSYNSPLHFGNGTRLTVT.

V and J are TRBV12-5 and TRBJ2-2; 7 bases are a match to TRBD1. From germline, CDR1 is LGHNT and CDR2 FRNRAP. The CDR3 contains 14 residues. V trimming: 5 bases; J trimming: 4 bases; junction bases outside the gene matches: 4. The CDR3 sequence is CASGVTGITGELFF. DNA of the CDR3: TGTGCTAGTGGTGTGACAGGGATCACCGGGGAGCTGTTTTTT.

This clone was observed a handful of times. The genes are TRBV28 and TRBJ2-2; D unclear. The germline CDR1 and CDR2 sequences are MDHEN and SYDVKM. The V end lost 5 bases, the J end lost 6 bases, and 13 bases lay between the germline ends. This CDR3 has 14 amino acids. CDR3 in amino acids: CASSLNGVAGELFF. The CDR3 region has the DNA TGTGCCAGCAGTCTAAACGGAGTTGCCGGGGAGCTGTTTTTT. The entire variable domain, with the rest obtained from reference TRBV28 and TRBJ2-2, is as follows: DVKVTQSSRYLVKRTGEKVFLECVQDMDHENMFWYRQDPGLGLRLIYFSYDVKMKEKGDIPEGYSVSREKKERFSLILESASTNQTSMYLCASSLNGVAGELFFGEGSRLTVL.

The chain carries TRBV19 and TRBJ2-3, with D possibly being TRBD2 (6 bases). The V gene's germline CDR1 is LNHDA and CDR2 SQIVND (reference sequence). This CDR3 spans 14 amino acids. V was clipped by 6 bases and J by 2 bases, with 12 bases between them. In nucleotides, the CDR3 is TGTGCCAGTAGCCGACTAGAACTCACAGATACGCAGTATTTT. Its translation is CASSRLELTDTQYF.

This clone turned up a few times. The chain is built from TRBV6-1 and TRBJ2-7; D might be TRBD2 (5 bases). Trimming took 2 bases from V and 3 from J, leaving 14 bases between them. The CDR3 spans 15 residues. The germline V gene encodes CDR1 MNHNS and CDR2 SASEGT. The CDR3 is CASSELPDGVYEQYF. The CDR3 region has the DNA TGTGCCAGCAGTGAACTGCCGGACGGGGTCTACGAGCAGTACTTC.

The CDR3 sequence: CASSYSETVGSPLHF. Written as DNA, the CDR3 is TGTGCCAGCAGTTACTCAGAGACAGTCGGGTCACCCCTCCACTTT. The rearrangement uses TRBV6-5 and TRBJ1-6, with D possibly TRBD1 on 5 matching bases. CDR3 length: 15 residues. CDR1 MNHEY and CDR2 SVGAGI come from the germline V gene. The V end lost 0 bases, the J end lost 10 bases, and 13 bases lay between the germline ends.

The rearrangement links TRBV7-3 to TRBJ1-5, with D unresolved. The CDR3 runs 17 residues. Germline CDR1 is SGHTA and CDR2 is FQGTGA. Trimming removed 4 bases at V and 3 bases at J, with 19 bases between. CDR3 residues: CASSSSPSQFYNQPQHF. DNA of the CDR3: TGTGCCAGCAGCTCCTCACCTTCACAGTTTTACAATCAGCCCCAGCATTTT. Supplemented by reference TRBV7-3 and TRBJ1-5, the full variable domain reads GAGVSQTPSNKVTEKGKYVELRCDPISGHTALYWYRQSLGQGPEFLIYFQGTGAADDSGLPNDRFFAVRPEGSVSTLKIQRTERGDSAVYLCASSSSPSQFYNQPQHFGDGTRLSIL.

The rearrangement links TRBV10-3 to TRBJ2-7, with a possible D match to TRBD2 (7 bases). The CDR3 loop spans 16 amino acids. Germline V gene sequence: CDR1 ENHRY, CDR2 SYGVKD. Trimming took off 9 bases at V and 0 bases at J, with 21 bases between the two ends. CDR3 in amino acids: CAIRGGIAGSSYEQYF. CDR3 bases: TGTGCCATTAGGGGGGGAATCGCTGGGAGCTCCTACGAGCAGTACTTC.

This clone has just a few counts. The gene calls are TRBV3-1 (or the pseudogene TRBV3-2) and TRBJ2-1; 10 nucleotides align to TRBD2. After removal of 8 bases from V and 13 bases from J, the junction contained 8 bases not matched to a gene. The CDR3 has 12 residues. From germline, CDR1 is LGHDT and CDR2 YNNKEL (reference sequence). CDR3 sequence: CASGNLAGAQFF. The CDR3 DNA reads as TGTGCCAGCGGCAACCTAGCGGGGGCTCAGTTCTTC.

The rearrangement joins TRBV4-1 to TRBJ2-3, with 7 bases aligning to TRBD2. CDR3 length: 16 amino acids. Germline values: CDR1 MGHRA, CDR2 YSYEKL. Trimming cost V 6 bases and J 1 base; bases outside gene matches: 10. CDR3 nucleotide sequence: TGCGCCAGCAGGCTAGCGGCAACCTGGGGCACAGATACGCAGTATTTT. Residues: CASRLAATWGTDTQYF.

This rearrangement joins TRBV23-1 to TRBJ2-1, with 7 positions matching TRBD1. TRBV23-1 counts as an open reading frame of uncertain function. The CDR3 extends over 15 amino acids. Trimming took 3 bases from V and 2 from J; bases not matched to a gene: 4. CDR3 region: CASSQTGWAYNEQFF. The CDR3 region has the DNA TGCGCCAGCAGTCAGACAGGGTGGGCCTACAATGAGCAGTTCTTC.

The V gene is TRBV10-3, the J gene TRBJ1-6; D is possibly TRBD1 (5 bases). The CDR3 sequence is 13 residues long. The V end was cut by 8 bases, the J end by 7 bases, with 12 bases between. Germline CDR1 reads ENHRY; CDR2 reads SYGVKD. For the CDR3, the DNA is TGTGCCATCGGAAGTGGGGGGAATTCACCCCTCCACTTT. It specifies CAIGSGGNSPLHF.

V usage is TRBV11-3 and J usage is TRBJ2-3; unclear D gene. The CDR3 has 13 amino acids. CDR1 and CDR2 from the germline V gene are SGHNT and YENEEA. V gave up 4 bases and J gave up 6 bases, with 11 bases separating them. The CDR3 DNA reads TGTGCCAGCAGCTCACTTGAGGCGGATACGCAGTATTTT. The encoded protein is CASSSLEADTQYF. The complete variable domain, with remaining parts taken from reference TRBV11-3 and TRBJ2-3, reads EAGVVQSPRYKIIEKKQPVAFWCNPISGHNTLYWYLQNLGQGPELLIRYENEEAVDDSQLPKDRFSAERLKGVDSTLKIQPAELGDSAVYLCASSSLEADTQYFGPGTRLTVL.

This chain uses TRBV9 with TRBJ2-7; 8 bases are shared with TRBD2. Germline CDR1 reads SGDLS; CDR2 reads YYNGEE. Germline trimming cut 6 bases from V and 5 bases from J; bases unmatched to any gene: 7. This CDR3 spans 13 amino acids. The DNA of the CDR3 is TGTGCCAGCACGGCTAGCGGGTCCCACGAGCAGTACTTC. It yields the protein CASTASGSHEQYF.

This clone was seen just once. The CDR3, as DNA: TGTGCCAGCTCAACAGAGAATTCACCCCTCCACTTT. Translation gives CASSTENSPLHF. The rearrangement uses TRBV18 and TRBJ1-6; D not resolved. In germline, CDR1 is KGHSH, CDR2 LQKENI. The CDR3 has 12 amino acids. V lost 5 bases to trimming and J lost 7 bases, with 6 bases between them.

This clone has only one observation. This chain links TRBV28 with TRBJ1-4; TRBD1 agrees at 9 bases. This CDR3 is built from 15 residues. Germline lookup yields CDR1 MDHEN and CDR2 SYDVKM. Trimming cost V 4 bases and J 8 bases; bases outside gene matches: 8. CDR3 DNA sequence: TGTGCCAGCAGTTCGACAGGGGGATTAGGCGAAAAACTGTTTTTT. Translating it yields CASSSTGGLGEKLFF.

The chain links TRBV2 to TRBJ1-1; tentatively, D is TRBD1 (6 bases). CDR3 length: 15 amino acids. V lost 5 bases, J lost 4 bases, and 17 bases lay in between. Germline-derived CDR1 and CDR2 are SNHLY and FYNNEI. CDR3 sequence reads: CASSPFPTGGTEAFF. In DNA, the CDR3 is TGTGCCAGCAGTCCGTTTCCGACAGGAGGCACTGAAGCTTTCTTT.

This chain connects TRBV4-3 to TRBJ1-1, with D unclear. The length of the CDR3 is 14 residues. Looked up from germline, CDR1 is LGHNA and CDR2 is YSLEER. Trimming shortened V by 1 base and J by 1 base, and 7 bases separated the two germline ends. CDR3 protein: CASSQGAGNTEAFF. As DNA, the CDR3 is TGCGCCAGCAGCCAAGGGGCAGGGAACACTGAAGCTTTCTTT.

V and J are TRBV5-1 and TRBJ1-1; the D gene is possibly TRBD1 (5 bases). Per the germline V gene, CDR1 is SGHRS and CDR2 is YFSETQ. The length of the CDR3 is 14 residues. The V end lost 2 bases, the J end lost 1 base, and 9 bases lay between the germline ends. The CDR3 sequence: CASSFQGGNTEAFF. CDR3 nucleotides: TGCGCCAGCAGCTTTCAGGGAGGGAACACTGAAGCTTTCTTT.

The V call is TRBV2, the J call TRBJ2-7; D not certain. V was cut by 2 bases and J by 3 bases, with 8 bases left in between. Per the germline V gene, CDR1 is SNHLY and CDR2 is FYNNEI. This CDR3 has 13 amino acids. The CDR3 coding sequence is TGTGCCAGCAGTGAAAGAGTCCTCTACGAGCAGTACTTC. Its translation: CASSERVLYEQYF.

This chain uses TRBV6-5 with TRBJ2-7; 9 nucleotides match TRBD2. The CDR3 covers 15 residues. V lost 5 bases and J lost 4; bases outside the gene matches: 9. Germline CDR1 is MNHEY and CDR2 is SVGAGI. CDR3 DNA sequence: TGTGCCAGCAGTCCCTTAGCGGGAGTGGTATACGAGCAGTACTTC. Residues: CASSPLAGVVYEQYF.

The rearrangement joins TRBV5-6 to TRBJ1-6; 9 nucleotides align to TRBD1. V lost 4 bases to trimming and J lost 7 bases; unmatched junction nucleotides: 3. The length of the CDR3 is 14 residues. CDR1 and CDR2 (germline): SGHDT, YYEEEE. CDR3 loop: CASSLGTGNSPLHF. CDR3 in DNA: TGTGCCAGCAGCCTTGGGACAGGGAATTCACCCCTCCACTTT.

The sample holds one count of this clone. The V call is TRBV7-2, the J call TRBJ1-2; D gene uncertain. The CDR3 has 16 residues. Per germline, CDR1 SGHTA and CDR2 FQGNSA. V shed 1 base and J shed 3 bases, with 15 bases lying between them. CDR3 region: CASSLGAGKSHYGYTF. For the CDR3, the DNA is TGTGCCAGCAGCTTAGGGGCCGGGAAGTCCCACTATGGCTACACCTTC.

This chain joins TRBV28 and TRBJ1-2, with D tentatively TRBD1 (6 bases). Germline lookup yields CDR1 MDHEN and CDR2 SYDVKM. Trimming pared 7 bases from V and 4 bases from J, leaving 16 bases between. The CDR3 has 14 amino acids. The CDR3 is CASTVRGYGYGYTF. The CDR3 nucleotides read TGTGCCAGCACCGTGAGGGGGTACGGCTATGGCTACACCTTC.